A selection of T cell receptor beta chains follows, all from one sample in a study of T-cell reconstitution after alpha-beta-depleted transplantation in children. Using its own MiXCR run on the PCR reads, TCRdb lists one record per CDR3 protein. The sample includes roughly 300,000 distinct CDR3 sequences, about 9.9% seen only once; the top ten take 23%. Sequencing used peripheral blood, obtained 180 days after TCRalphabeta/CD19-depleted stem cell transplant. Every receptor here comes from a male patient aged 2-9 years who had a stem cell transplant for chronic granulomatous disease, so the T cells may come from the graft donor. The CDR3 runs from the conserved cysteine through the conserved F or W. D genes are given only for firm matches. Rows give clone size only sometimes, using once, few, many, or a class for an expanded clone.

d_gene	abundance	v_gene	j_gene	CDR3nt	CDR3aa
TRBD2	many	TRBV7-9	TRBJ2-7	TGTGCCAGCAGACCAGCGGGGGACGAGCAGTACTTC	CASRPAGDEQYF
.	many	TRBV25-1	TRBJ1-1	TGTGCCAGCAGTGAAGGGTTGGACACTGAAGCTTTCTTT	CASSEGLDTEAFF
.	many	TRBV3-1	TRBJ1-3	TGTGCCAGCAGCCAAGGGCAGGCATCTGGAAACACCATATATTTT	CASSQGQASGNTIYF
TRBD1	many	TRBV7-3	TRBJ1-1	TGTGCCAGCAGTAAACAGGGGGCCGGCACTGAAGCTTTCTTT	CASSKQGAGTEAFF
TRBD2	many	TRBV15	TRBJ2-3	TGTGCCACCAGCATTATTAGCGGGAGGGTCACAGATACGCAGTATTTT	CATSIISGRVTDTQYF
TRBD2	many	TRBV19	TRBJ2-3	TGTGCCAGCACTCCAGGGATTAGCGGGACGGATACGCAGTATTTT	CASTPGISGTDTQYF
.	many	TRBV11-2	TRBJ2-2	TGTGCCAGCAGCAGGGCTAGAAACGCGAACACCGGGGAGCTGTTTTTT	CASSRARNANTGELFF
TRBD2	many	TRBV29-1	TRBJ2-5	TGCAGCACCGTCCCGGGACTAGCGGTTCAAGAGACCCAGTACTTC	CSTVPGLAVQETQYF
TRBD2	.	TRBV15	TRBJ2-7	TGTGCCACCAGCAGAGATCCCGGGAGGGGCCACGAGCAGTACTTC	CATSRDPGRGHEQYF
.	many	TRBV20-1	TRBJ2-2	TGCAGTGCTACAGGGATGTCCGCGAACACCGGGGAGCTGTTTTTT	CSATGMSANTGELFF
.	.	TRBV3-1	TRBJ2-7	TGTGCCAGCAGCCAAGATAAGGGGCTAGGGAACTACTACGAGCAGTACTTC	CASSQDKGLGNYYEQYF
.	many	TRBV6-5	TRBJ1-1	TGTGCCAGCAGTTACTCGAAACTAGGGGGGAGCACTGAAGCTTTCTTT	CASSYSKLGGSTEAFF
.	many	TRBV5-1	TRBJ2-7	TGCGCCAGCAGCTTGGATGTCGCCTCCGGGGACGAGCAGTACTTC	CASSLDVASGDEQYF
.	many	TRBV9	TRBJ2-2	TGTGCCAGCAGCGTAGGGTCCTTGAACACCGGGGAGCTGTTTTTT	CASSVGSLNTGELFF
.	many	TRBV7-2	TRBJ1-5	TGTGCCAGCAGCTTAGCGTGGGGGCCCCGACCCAATCAGCCCCAGCATTTT	CASSLAWGPRPNQPQHF
.	many	TRBV28	TRBJ1-5	TGTGCCAGCAGTTTAAACAAAGGGGCCTATCAGCCCCAGCATTTT	CASSLNKGAYQPQHF
.	.	TRBV10-3	TRBJ2-1	TGTGCCATCAGTGAGTGGTACAATGAGCAGTTCTTC	CAISEWYNEQFF
.	many	TRBV11-3	TRBJ1-6	TGTGCCAGCAGCCTCGCCAAGGCATCGGGGGCAAATAATTCACCCCTCCACTTT	CASSLAKASGANNSPLHF
.	many	TRBV7-2	TRBJ1-6	TGTGCCAGCAGCTTAGCCCCCAGGGCCGGTAATTCACCCCTCCACTTT	CASSLAPRAGNSPLHF
.	many	TRBV3-1	TRBJ1-1	TGTGCCAGCAGCTCCGGTTTAGAGCCGAACACTGAAGCTTTCTTT	CASSSGLEPNTEAFF
.	many	TRBV19	TRBJ2-1	TGTGCCAGTAGTATAGTAGCGCGGGACTTCGGGAATGAGCAGTTCTTC	CASSIVARDFGNEQFF
.	many	TRBV7-3	TRBJ2-3	TGTGCCAGCAGCTTGACTAGGTCGAGCACAGATACGCAGTATTTT	CASSLTRSSTDTQYF
.	many	TRBV21-1	TRBJ1-1	TGTGCCAGCAGCAAAGCGCTTTTCGGGGAACCCGAAGCTTTCTTT	CASSKALFGEPEAFF
.	many	TRBV11-2	TRBJ1-1	TGTGCCAGCAGCTTTAATGTAGGGCTGAACACTGAAGCTTTCTTT	CASSFNVGLNTEAFF
TRBD2	many	TRBV3-1	TRBJ2-1	TGTGCCAGCAGCCAAGGAGTCCCGGGACTAGCGTACAATGAGCAGTTCTTC	CASSQGVPGLAYNEQFF
TRBD2	many	TRBV7-9	TRBJ2-4	TGTGCCAGCAGCTTAGGGGAGGGGATAACCAAAAACATTCAGTACTTC	CASSLGEGITKNIQYF
.	many	TRBV5-1	TRBJ2-5	TGCGCCAGCACCTTGGAGACATACCAAGAGACCCAGTACTTC	CASTLETYQETQYF
.	many	TRBV20-1	TRBJ2-1	TGCAGTGGAGCCTACAATGAGCAGTTCTTC	CSGAYNEQFF
TRBD1	many	TRBV9	TRBJ2-1	TGTGCCAGCAGCGTAGGTTGGACAGGGATAAATGAGCAGTTCTTC	CASSVGWTGINEQFF
TRBD1	many	TRBV30	TRBJ1-2	TGTGCCTGGATGGGGACAGAGAGCCATGGCTACACCTTC	CAWMGTESHGYTF
.	many	TRBV12-3/TRBV12-4	TRBJ2-7	TGTGCCAGCAGTTTGTCCGTTATTCGGGGCTCCTACGAGCAGTACTTC	CASSLSVIRGSYEQYF
.	few	TRBV7-8	TRBJ2-7	TGTGCCAGCAATGCGCTAGGCAGGCTCTCCTACGAGCAGTACTTC	CASNALGRLSYEQYF
.	many	TRBV11-2	TRBJ2-6	TGTGCCAGCAGTCGCGAACCGGGCAGGGGAACTCTGGGCGCCAACGTCCTGACTTTC	CASSREPGRGTLGANVLTF
.	many	TRBV12-3/TRBV12-4	TRBJ1-2	TGTGCCAGCAGTCAACCCCAGGGTTTAAATGGCTACACCTTC	CASSQPQGLNGYTF
.	many	TRBV18	TRBJ1-6	TGTGCCAGCTCAAAAACATCGGGGGACTCCTATAATTCACCCCTCCACTTT	CASSKTSGDSYNSPLHF
.	many	TRBV7-2	TRBJ1-1	TGTGCCAGCAGCTTAGAGTGGAGGAACACTGAAGCTTTCTTT	CASSLEWRNTEAFF
.	many	TRBV15	TRBJ1-2	TGTGCCACCAGCAGAGTCGTAGGGAGGGGAAACTATGGCTACACCTTC	CATSRVVGRGNYGYTF
.	few	TRBV21-1	TRBJ1-1	TGTGCCAGCAGTTTCCGCTGGGCAGGAGCGAAGGCTGAAGCTTTCTTT	CASSFRWAGAKAEAFF
TRBD1	many	TRBV12-3/TRBV12-4	TRBJ1-1	TGTGCCAGCAGTTTAGCGGGACAGGGGCGAGGCACTGAAGCTTTCTTT	CASSLAGQGRGTEAFF
.	many	TRBV25-1	TRBJ2-1	TGTGCCAGCAGGGAAAACAGTTACAATGAGCAGTTCTTC	CASRENSYNEQFF
.	many	TRBV7-9	TRBJ2-2	TGTGCCAGCAGGGGCGATGGAAACACCGGGGAGCTGTTTTTT	CASRGDGNTGELFF
TRBD1	many	TRBV5-1	TRBJ1-2	TGCGCCAGCAGGCCGGACAGGGGTAACTATGGCTACACCTTC	CASRPDRGNYGYTF
TRBD2	many	TRBV6-1	TRBJ2-1	TGTGCCAGCAACTCTCTACGGGAGGGCCCCTACAATGAGCAGTTCTTC	CASNSLREGPYNEQFF
.	many	TRBV7-2	TRBJ2-7	TGTGCCAGCACCCCAGTGAGCTACGAGCAGTACTTC	CASTPVSYEQYF
TRBD1	many	TRBV10-3	TRBJ2-2	TGTGCCATCAGCGACAGGGCCGGGGAGCTGTTTTTT	CAISDRAGELFF
TRBD1	many	TRBV12-3/TRBV12-4	TRBJ1-6	TGTGCCAGCAGTAAGACAGGGGGTTTCGGCAATTCACCCCTCCACTTT	CASSKTGGFGNSPLHF
.	many	TRBV20-1	TRBJ2-7	TGCAGTGCTAGTGGTCTGGGTGCCTCCTACGAGCAGTACTTC	CSASGLGASYEQYF
TRBD1	few	TRBV19	TRBJ2-2	TGTGCCAGTAGTACCTGGGGACAGTTTACCGGGGAGCTGTTTTTT	CASSTWGQFTGELFF
TRBD1	many	TRBV7-9	TRBJ2-2	TGTGCCAGCAGCCAGAGAGACAGGGCCAACACCGGGGAGCTGTTTTTT	CASSQRDRANTGELFF
TRBD1	many	TRBV7-2	TRBJ2-2	TGTGCCAGCACCCAACGGACAGGGAACACCGGGGAGCTGTTTTTT	CASTQRTGNTGELFF
.	.	TRBV20-1	TRBJ1-2	TGCAGCCCTAGTACTCAGGGGAGGTCTGTAATTGGCTATGGCTACACCTTC	CSPSTQGRSVIGYGYTF
TRBD2	few	TRBV5-4	TRBJ2-1	TGTGCCAGCAGTCCGATTACTAGCGGGAGTGGGCAGTTCTTC	CASSPITSGSGQFF
.	many	TRBV24-1	TRBJ2-7	TGTGCCACCAGTGATTTAGACCGGGAGCCTACCGAGCAGTACTTC	CATSDLDREPTEQYF